A single sample is the source of the 30 T cell receptor beta chains below, sequenced in a study of T cell changes during pregnancy in multiple sclerosis. Profiling relied on immunoSEQ multiplex PCR, and the TCRdb table lists in-frame clones only, not all of them. The data contain approximately 58,000 clones, roughly 89% of them singletons. Source: peripheral blood, taken in the second trimester of pregnancy. The receptors were sampled from a female donor with multiple sclerosis, enrolled in a pregnancy study.

V gene TRBV30 combines with J gene TRBJ2-3; no firm D call. This CDR3 is 13 amino acids long. Trimming stripped 4 bases from V and 0 bases from J, with 8 bases between. From germline, CDR1 is GTSNPN and CDR2 SVGIG (reference sequence). The CDR3 spells CAWNEVSTDTQYF. In DNA form, the CDR3 reads TGTGCCTGGAACGAGGTTAGCACAGATACGCAGTATTTT.

J is TRBJ1-1 and V is TRBV7-9; D is unclear. Germline V CDR1 and CDR2: SEHNR, FQNEAQ (reference sequence). V dropped 3 bases and J dropped 4 bases, with 12 bases sitting between them. This CDR3 contains 14 residues. The CDR3 here is CASSFPGRVTEAFF. DNA for the CDR3: TGTGCCAGCAGCTTTCCGGGGAGGGTCACTGAAGCTTTCTTT.

The chain uses TRBV11-3 and TRBJ2-1; 11 bases line up with TRBD2. Trimming at V came to 5 bases and at J to 0 bases, leaving 6 bases not matched to a gene. This CDR3 has 17 amino acids. The germline gives CDR1 SGHNT, CDR2 YENEEA. CDR3 sequence reads: CASSVRLAGISYNEQFF. DNA of the CDR3: TGTGCCAGCAGCGTACGACTAGCGGGAATCTCCTACAATGAGCAGTTCTTC.

The J gene is TRBJ1-1, the V gene TRBV7-8; D is unclear. The length of the CDR3 is 13 residues. Germline assignment: CDR1 SGHVS and CDR2 FQNEAQ. V lost 0 bases, J lost 6 bases, and 8 bases lay in between. The CDR3 loop is CASSLATGSEAFF. CDR3 in DNA: TGTGCCAGCAGCTTAGCTACGGGTTCTGAAGCTTTCTTT.

This chain uses TRBV5-4 with TRBJ1-1; D is unresolved. The CDR3 is 11 amino acids. The V end lost 4 bases, the J end lost 11 bases, and 12 bases lay between the germline ends. From germline, CDR1 is SGHNT and CDR2 YYREEE (reference sequence). The CDR3 sequence is CASSREGSAFF. CDR3 nucleotide sequence: TGTGCCAGCAGCCGGGAAGGATCGGCTTTCTTT. Looking up the rest from reference TRBV5-4 and TRBJ1-1 gives the full variable domain: ETGVTQSPTHLIKTRGQQVTLRCSSQSGHNTVSWYQQALGQGPQFIFQYYREEENGRGNFPPRFSGLQFPNYSSELNVNALELDDSALYLCASSREGSAFFGQGTRLTVV.

The chain employs TRBV7-9 and TRBJ2-7; 8 positions match TRBD1. The CDR3 length is 15 residues. From germline, CDR1 is SEHNR and CDR2 FQNEAQ (reference sequence). With V trimmed by 1 base and J by 5 bases, 7 bases remained unmatched. This chain's CDR3 is CASSLEGTGGDEQYF. Here the CDR3 DNA reads TGTGCCAGCAGCTTAGAAGGGACAGGTGGGGACGAGCAGTACTTC.

The genes are TRBV7-6 and TRBJ2-7; 14 bases fit TRBD2. The germline gives CDR1 SGHVS, CDR2 FNYEAQ. J lost 1 base, V lost 1 base, and 12 bases had no gene match. The CDR3 runs to 20 residues. The CDR3 bases are TGTGCCAGCAGCTTAGATGACGGGACTAGCGGGAGAATAGGGTCCTACGAGCAGTACTTC. Encoded protein: CASSLDDGTSGRIGSYEQYF.

Many counts were recorded for this clone. The chain links TRBV6-1 to TRBJ1-6; D is unresolved. Germline lookup yields CDR1 MNHNS and CDR2 SASEGT. CDR3 length: 14 residues. V shed 6 bases and J shed 8 bases, with 14 bases lying between them. The CDR3 sequence is CASSDAGDYSPLHF. The CDR3 coding sequence is TGTGCCAGCAGCGACGCCGGGGATTATTCACCCCTCCACTTT.

V gene TRBV30 combines with J gene TRBJ2-5; tentatively, D is TRBD2 (6 bases). The CDR3 covers 15 residues. In germline, CDR1 is GTSNPN, CDR2 SVGIG (reference sequence). V was shortened by 1 base and J by 5 bases, with 17 bases between the two germline ends. CDR3: CAWSGTSREGETQYF. Here the CDR3 DNA reads TGTGCCTGGAGTGGAACTAGCAGGGAAGGGGAGACCCAGTACTTC.

The chain carries TRBV6-1 and TRBJ1-2; 7 bases map to TRBD1. The length of the CDR3 is 14 residues. J lost 4 bases, V lost 4 bases, and 6 bases had no gene match. Per the germline V gene, CDR1 is MNHNS and CDR2 is SASEGT. CDR3 residues: CASSVTGSSYGYTF. The CDR3 DNA reads TGTGCCAGCAGTGTGACAGGGTCTTCCTATGGCTACACCTTC.

The chain has TRBV5-1 and TRBJ2-1; D not resolved. Deletions cut 0 bases from V and 9 bases from J, with 13 bases between. The CDR3 is 14 residues long. Looked up from germline, CDR1 is SGHRS and CDR2 is YFSETQ. CDR3 protein: CASSLDSYLGEQFF. CDR3 nucleotides: TGCGCCAGCAGCTTGGACTCATACCTAGGTGAGCAGTTCTTC.

The V call is TRBV2, the J call TRBJ2-7, with D maybe TRBD1 (11 bases). This CDR3 contains 22 residues. The germline gives CDR1 SNHLY, CDR2 FYNNEI. V lost 10 bases and J 2 bases, leaving 42 bases between the germline ends. The DNA of the CDR3 is TGTGCCACCCCAATCGGGACAGGGGGACTCCAAGGACTAGCGGAGATCCCCTACGAGCAGTACTTC. Translation: CATPIGTGGLQGLAEIPYEQYF.

The chain recombines TRBV5-4 with TRBJ1-2, with TRBD1 matching over 7 bases. CDR3 length: 14 residues. V lost 2 bases to trimming and J lost 6 bases; unmatched junction nucleotides: 7. Germline V gives CDR1 SGHNT, CDR2 YYREEE (reference sequence). CDR3 in amino acids: CASSFLQGRDGYTF. DNA for the CDR3: TGTGCCAGCAGCTTCCTACAGGGGCGGGATGGCTACACCTTC.

This chain links TRBV11-3 with TRBJ2-1, with TRBD2 identical over 8 bases. The germline V gene has CDR1 SGHNT and CDR2 YENEEA. J gave up 6 bases and V 4 bases, and 8 bases lay outside the gene matches. The CDR3 length is 15 residues. The CDR3 bases are TGTGCCAGCAGCTCTTCCGGGACTAGAGGCAATGAGCAGTTCTTC. Protein: CASSSSGTRGNEQFF.

The chain couples TRBV7-3 to TRBJ2-1; the match to TRBD2 covers 9 bases. Germline lookup yields CDR1 SGHTA and CDR2 FQGTGA. Trimming removed 6 bases from V and 2 bases from J; junction bases left unmatched: 8. The CDR3 contains 16 residues. CDR3 protein: CASSLSGRGTYNEQFF. The CDR3 bases are TGTGCCAGCAGTCTTAGCGGGAGAGGGACCTACAATGAGCAGTTCTTC.

The chain has TRBV6-1 and TRBJ2-7, with D unclear. The CDR3 is made up of 15 amino acids. From germline, CDR1 is MNHNS and CDR2 SASEGT. V was cut by 3 bases and J by 0 bases, with 12 bases left in between. CDR3 DNA sequence: TGTGCCAGCAGTGAGCTAAATTCGGGCTCCTACGAGCAGTACTTC. Translating it yields CASSELNSGSYEQYF.

The table lists this clone with a count of one. The rearrangement joins TRBV12-5 to TRBJ2-1; TRBD2 matches at 16 bases. Germline CDR1 LGHNT, CDR2 FRNRAP. Trimming cost V 6 bases and J 1 base; bases outside gene matches: 12. The CDR3 contains 20 residues. CDR3 in DNA: TGTGCTAGTGGCAGGGGACTAGCGGGAGGGCTAGCGTCTTCCTACAATGAGCAGTTCTTC. Amino acid sequence: CASGRGLAGGLASSYNEQFF.

The chain combines TRBV19 with TRBJ1-2; 10 bases fit TRBD1. The germline V gene has CDR1 LNHDA and CDR2 SQIVND (reference sequence). V shed 9 bases, J shed 5 bases, and the junction held 6 bases outside the gene matches. The CDR3 loop spans 13 amino acids. CDR3 coding DNA: TGTGCCAGCGGGGGACAGGGGTGGTATGGCTACACCTTC. Its protein is CASGGQGWYGYTF.

The J gene is TRBJ2-7, the V gene TRBV9; a weak D match, TRBD1 (6 bases). Germline V gives CDR1 SGDLS, CDR2 YYNGEE. V was cut by 4 bases and J by 6 bases, with 11 bases left in between. There are 12 residues in the CDR3. The CDR3 DNA sequence: TGTGCCAGCAGCCGTACAGGGATCGAGCAGTACTTC. Amino acid sequence: CASSRTGIEQYF. Combining the CDR3 with reference TRBV9 and TRBJ2-7 gives the whole variable domain DSGVTQTPKHLITATGQRVTLRCSPRSGDLSVYWYQQSLDQGLQFLIQYYNGEERAKGNILERFSAQQFPDLHSELNLSSLELGDSALYFCASSRTGIEQYFGPGTRLTVT.

The genes are TRBV6-6 and TRBJ2-7; 9 nucleotides agree with TRBD2. Losses at the gene ends were 4 bases for V and 7 bases for J; bases not matched to a gene: 14. Germline loops: CDR1 MNHNY, CDR2 SVGAGI (reference sequence). The CDR3 loop spans 16 amino acids. The CDR3 DNA sequence: TGTGCCAGCAGTTGGGGGGTGGCGGGAGGGCCTGGAGAGCAGTACTTC. It codes for CASSWGVAGGPGEQYF.

The V call is TRBV10-1, the J call TRBJ2-1; 11 bases agree with TRBD2. The CDR3 covers 15 residues. The germline CDR1 and CDR2 sequences are WNHNN and SYGVQD (reference sequence). Trimming at V came to 2 bases and at J to 4 bases, leaving 1 base not matched to a gene. The CDR3 bases are TGCGCCAGCAGTGAGCGACTAGCGGGATACAATGAGCAGTTCTTC. It specifies CASSERLAGYNEQFF.

This chain connects TRBV6-4 to TRBJ2-1; a weak D match, TRBD2 (7 bases). The CDR3 consists of 15 residues. Germline CDR1 MRHNA, CDR2 SNTAGT. Trimming left V 3 bases short and J 6 bases short, with 15 bases between. The CDR3 nucleotides are TGTGCCAGCAGTGAAAAACAGGGAGGGGGCAATGAGCAGTTCTTC. This gives the protein CASSEKQGGGNEQFF.

There are a few counts of this clone. The chain has TRBV6-1 and TRBJ2-2; weak D call: TRBD2 (6 bases). The germline gives CDR1 MNHNS, CDR2 SASEGT. This CDR3 spans 15 amino acids. The V end lost 2 bases, the J end lost 5 bases, and 12 bases lay between the germline ends. The CDR3: CASSEMTGVTGELFF. CDR3 DNA: TGTGCCAGCAGTGAAATGACGGGAGTAACCGGGGAGCTGTTTTTT.

The chain combines TRBV6-6 with TRBJ1-5; D gene ambiguous. Trimming pared 6 bases from V and 0 bases from J, leaving 9 bases between. This CDR3 is built from 14 residues. Germline CDR1 MNHNY, CDR2 SVGAGI (reference sequence). The CDR3 is CASSIQVSNQPQHF. The CDR3, as DNA: TGTGCCAGCAGCATACAAGTTAGCAATCAGCCCCAGCATTTT.

V and J are TRBV10-3 and TRBJ2-3; tentatively, D is TRBD1 (6 bases). The CDR3 is 15 amino acids. V dropped 3 bases and J dropped 4 bases, with 14 bases sitting between them. Germline V gene lookup returns CDR1 ENHRY and CDR2 SYGVKD. CDR3 sequence: CAISDTDRSADTQYF. CDR3 sequence (DNA): TGTGCCATCAGTGATACCGACAGGTCCGCAGATACGCAGTATTTT.

The chain joins TRBV9 to TRBJ1-1, with TRBD1 matching over 10 bases. The CDR3 consists of 14 residues. Per germline, CDR1 SGDLS and CDR2 YYNGEE. After removal of 4 bases from V and 4 bases from J, the junction contained 4 bases not matched to a gene. The CDR3 coding sequence is TGTGCCAGCAGCCCCAGGACAGGGGGCACTGAAGCTTTCTTT. This translates into CASSPRTGGTEAFF.

The J gene is TRBJ2-1, the V gene TRBV7-2, with 9 bases matching TRBD2. This CDR3 has 16 amino acids. CDR1 SGHTA and CDR2 FQGNSA come from the germline V gene. The ends lost 2 bases at V and 5 bases at J; junction bases unmatched: 7. CDR3 in amino acids: CASSLFWSSGNNEQFF. The CDR3 DNA is TGTGCCAGCAGCTTATTTTGGTCTAGCGGGAACAATGAGCAGTTCTTC.

V gene TRBV10-1 combines with J gene TRBJ2-7, with 9 bases lining up with TRBD2. J lost 5 bases, V lost 7 bases, and 9 bases had no gene match. Germline V gene lookup returns CDR1 WNHNN and CDR2 SYGVQD (reference sequence). This CDR3 is built from 14 residues. CDR3 amino acids: CASNLAGLGHEQYF. The DNA for the CDR3 is TGCGCCAGCAACCTAGCGGGACTAGGACACGAGCAGTACTTC.

This clone was detected only once. The gene calls are TRBV27 and TRBJ1-2; 8 nucleotides align to TRBD1. The CDR3 length is 15 residues. Germline CDR1 and CDR2: MNHEY and SMNVEV (reference sequence). J gave up 7 bases and V 3 bases, and 10 bases lay outside the gene matches. CDR3 loop: CASSLHLQGAGGYTF. The CDR3 DNA reads as TGTGCCAGCAGTTTGCACCTCCAGGGGGCGGGTGGCTACACCTTC.

A few counts support this clone. V and J are TRBV6-6 and TRBJ2-1; tentative D call: TRBD2 (6 bases). CDR3 length: 15 amino acids. Germline V gene data show CDR1 as MNHNY and CDR2 as SVGAGI (reference sequence). V lost 2 bases, J lost 1 base, and 9 bases lay in between. This CDR3 reads CASSYGGSSYNEQFF. CDR3 bases: TGTGCCAGCAGTTACGGGGGGTCGTCCTACAATGAGCAGTTCTTC.